The present TCR beta chain was sequenced within a study of identical twins. TCRdb redid the calling of the 5' RACE reads with MiXCR, one entry per CDR3 protein. This repertoire shows under 900,000 distinct CDR3 sequences, 15% to 20% found once; its top ten account for less than 15%. The CDR3 loop spans 14 amino acids. CDR1 is DFQATT and CDR2 is SNEGSKA in the germline V gene (reference sequence). The junction had 8 bases not matched to a gene; V was cut back by 6 bases and J by 2 bases. This clonotype appeared a few times. This same sample was also part of a study on T cells expressing NK-cell markers. That work contributes: CD3+CD56+NKG2C+, CD3+CD56+NKG2C- and CD3+CD56-NKG2C+ T cells, once sorted, supplied the TCR beta repertoires.

The chain recombines TRBV20-1 with TRBJ2-5; 8 nucleotides line up with TRBD2. This TCR was recovered from a woman aged 18-29 years in good health. The specimen was PBMCs. Here the CDR3 DNA reads TGCAGTGCCGGGGGAGCGGGGGTACAAGAGACCCAGTACTTC. Encoded protein: CSAGGAGVQETQYF.